These 21 T cell receptor beta chains originate from one sample sequenced in a study of T-cell reconstitution after alpha-beta-depleted transplantation in children. A TCRbeta library incorporating unique molecular identifiers was prepared. TCRdb passed the PCR reads through MiXCR, listing each CDR3 protein once. Of about 610,000 distinct CDR3 sequences in the sample, approximately 10% were seen once. The sample consisted of PBMCs from the stem cell graft donor, taken from the stem cell graft. The receptor set was obtained from a human donor who donated a stem cell graft to a child with acute myeloid leukemia.

V is TRBV19 and J is TRBJ2-1, with D possibly being TRBD1 or TRBD2 (5 bases each). CDR1 is LNHDA and CDR2 is SQIVND in the germline V gene (reference sequence). This CDR3 has 15 amino acids. Trimming stripped 5 bases from V and 8 bases from J, with 19 bases between. The CDR3 sequence is CASSVTWGSRDEQFF. CDR3 nucleotide sequence: TGTGCCAGTAGTGTCACGTGGGGGTCTAGGGATGAGCAGTTCTTC.

The chain uses TRBV18 and TRBJ2-3; 8 nucleotides line up with TRBD2. The CDR3 spans 14 residues. Germline assignment: CDR1 KGHSH and CDR2 LQKENI. Trimming took 3 bases from V and 10 from J; bases not matched to a gene: 9. The CDR3 reads CASSPGTSGASQYF. As DNA, the CDR3 is TGTGCCAGCTCACCCGGGACTAGTGGGGCATCGCAGTATTTT.

This clonotype was recorded many times. This chain joins TRBV7-3 and TRBJ2-1; 7 nucleotides match TRBD2. V was clipped by 5 bases and J by 4 bases; unmatched bases: 8. The CDR3 totals 15 residues. Per germline, CDR1 SGHTA and CDR2 FQGTGA. This CDR3 is CASSPSSGYYNEQFF. The CDR3 bases are TGTGCCAGCAGCCCCTCTAGCGGTTATTACAATGAGCAGTTCTTC.

This clonotype was observed at least ten times. The chain is built from TRBV25-1 and TRBJ1-2, with TRBD1 matching 8 bases. CDR3 length: 12 residues. The V segment lost 7 bases and the J segment 7 bases; nucleotides outside the gene matches: 5. Germline values: CDR1 MGHDK, CDR2 SYGVNS. The CDR3 DNA reads as TGTGCCAGCAACAGGGGGGCCTCTGGCTACACCTTC. It encodes CASNRGASGYTF.

The V and J genes are TRBV29-1 and TRBJ2-1, with D unresolved. V lost 3 bases and J 4 bases, leaving 13 bases between the germline ends. The germline gives CDR1 SQVTM, CDR2 ANQGSEA. CDR3 length: 14 amino acids. The CDR3 DNA reads TGCAGCGTTGACGGGCTAACCGCATACAATGAGCAGTTCTTC. Translating gives CSVDGLTAYNEQFF.

This clonotype was observed at least ten times. This chain uses TRBV3-1 with TRBJ1-1; 7 nucleotides align to TRBD1. Germline CDR1 is LGHDT and CDR2 is YNNKEL (reference sequence). The trim removed 0 bases at V and 11 bases at J, leaving 9 bases unmatched. CDR3 length equals 14 residues. The CDR3 protein is CASSQDLDRVKAFF. In DNA, the CDR3 is TGTGCCAGCAGCCAAGATTTAGACAGGGTGAAGGCTTTCTTT. The whole variable domain, remainder taken from reference TRBV3-1 and TRBJ1-1, is DTAVSQTPKYLVTQMGNDKSIKCEQNLGHDTMYWYKQDSKKFLKIMFSYNNKELIINETVPNRFSPKSPDKAHLNLHINSLELGDSAVYFCASSQDLDRVKAFFGQGTRLTVV.

This clonotype showed up many times. This sequence joins TRBV3-1 and TRBJ1-1, with TRBD1 matching over 8 bases. J gave up 8 bases and V 1 base, and 9 bases lay outside the gene matches. Germline-derived CDR1 and CDR2 are LGHDT and YNNKEL (reference sequence). This CDR3 is built from 15 residues. CDR3 amino acids: CASSQVGRGRPEAFF. The CDR3 DNA reads TGTGCCAGCAGCCAAGTAGGCAGGGGGCGACCGGAAGCTTTCTTT.

This clonotype has a count of ten or more. The V gene is TRBV20-1, the J gene TRBJ2-3; 8 bases agree with TRBD2. In germline, CDR1 is DFQATT, CDR2 SNEGSKA (reference sequence). V was pared by 6 bases and J by 0 bases, with 5 bases of the junction left unmatched. The CDR3 extends over 14 amino acids. The CDR3 nucleotides read TGCAGTGCCACTAGCGGCCGTAGCACAGATACGCAGTATTTT. Its translation is CSATSGRSTDTQYF.

CDR3 region: CASSQGWLPMGEQYF. CDR3 nucleotides: TGTGCCAGCAGCCAAGGGTGGCTACCCATGGGGGAGCAGTACTTC. The V and J genes are TRBV3-1 and TRBJ2-7, with D unclear. This CDR3 region has 15 residues. Germline-derived CDR1 and CDR2 are LGHDT and YNNKEL (reference sequence). The V end was cut by 1 base, the J end by 7 bases, with 17 bases between.

This clonotype was counted many times. This chain connects TRBV5-1 to TRBJ1-1; D remains ambiguous. The CDR3 has 11 residues. V was cut by 5 bases and J by 6 bases, with 8 bases left in between. Germline V lookup: CDR1 SGHRS, CDR2 YFSETQ. CDR3 DNA sequence: TGCGCCAGCAGAAGTGGCGCTGAAGCTTTCTTT. Its translation: CASRSGAEAFF. The variable domain in full, with the rest retrieved from reference TRBV5-1 and TRBJ1-1, is KAGVTQTPRYLIKTRGQQVTLSCSPISGHRSVSWYQQTPGQGLQFLFEYFSETQRNKGNFPGRFSGRQFSNSRSEMNVSTLELGDSALYLCASRSGAEAFFGQGTRLTVV.

This clonotype was counted only a few times. The V and J genes are TRBV6-2 or TRBV6-3 and TRBJ2-5; 14 nucleotides align to TRBD2. CDR3 length: 18 amino acids. Trimming removed 2 bases from V and 2 bases from J; junction bases left unmatched: 7. The germline gives CDR1 MNHEY, CDR2 SVGEGT. This CDR3 reads CASSYRGTSGRTQETQYF. CDR3 sequence (DNA): TGTGCCAGCAGTTACCGCGGGACTAGCGGGAGAACTCAAGAGACCCAGTACTTC.

This clonotype showed up just a few times. The chain employs TRBV6-1 and TRBJ1-2; D is undetermined. V lost 1 base, J lost 6 bases, and 18 bases lay in between. The CDR3 runs to 16 residues. Looked up from germline, CDR1 is MNHNS and CDR2 is SASEGT. CDR3 sequence reads: CASSEVGWQMLDGYTF. For the CDR3, the DNA is TGTGCCAGCAGTGAAGTGGGGTGGCAGATGCTTGATGGCTACACCTTC.

The rearrangement joins TRBV6-1 to TRBJ1-6; D possibly corresponds to TRBD1 (6 bases). V was cut by 6 bases and J by 8 bases, with 14 bases left in between. The CDR3 spans 14 residues. From germline, CDR1 is MNHNS and CDR2 SASEGT. This CDR3 reads CASSPTGLDSPLHF. The CDR3 nucleotides are TGTGCCAGCAGCCCCACAGGGCTGGATTCACCCCTCCACTTT.

The chain is built from TRBV4-3 and TRBJ2-1; 14 positions agree with TRBD2. The CDR3 has 17 amino acids. The trim removed 4 bases at V and 2 bases at J, leaving 4 bases unmatched. CDR1 and CDR2 (germline): LGHNA, YSLEER. The CDR3 region has the DNA TGCGCCAGCAGCCTCCAGACTAGCGGGAGGGCCTACAATGAGCAGTTCTTC. This gives the protein CASSLQTSGRAYNEQFF.

This rearrangement joins TRBV5-1 to TRBJ2-1; TRBD2 is a possible D gene (5 bases). The length of the CDR3 is 16 residues. Germline V gives CDR1 SGHRS, CDR2 YFSETQ. Trimming removed 0 bases from V and 1 base from J, with 11 bases in between. CDR3 in amino acids: CASSLAVGKSYNEQFF. CDR3 nucleotide sequence: TGCGCCAGCAGCTTGGCCGTCGGGAAATCCTACAATGAGCAGTTCTTC.

This clonotype was observed a handful of times. The chain links TRBV5-1 to TRBJ2-5; 9 bases agree with TRBD1. V shed 0 bases, J shed 4 bases, and the junction held 1 base outside the gene matches. The germline CDR1 and CDR2 sequences are SGHRS and YFSETQ. The CDR3 length is 14 residues. CDR3 region: CASSLAGQGETQYF. The CDR3, as DNA: TGCGCCAGCAGCTTGGCGGGACAGGGAGAGACCCAGTACTTC.

This clonotype was counted many times. The V and J genes are TRBV15 and TRBJ2-4; a weak D match, TRBD1 (5 bases). Trimming cost V 0 bases and J 9 bases, with 12 bases left between them. The CDR3 covers 14 residues. In germline, CDR1 is LNHNV, CDR2 YYDKDF (reference sequence). CDR3 sequence: CATSRESGLGIQYF. The CDR3 DNA reads TGTGCCACCAGCAGAGAATCAGGGCTTGGCATTCAGTACTTC.

This clonotype was counted ten times or more. This rearrangement joins TRBV24-1 to TRBJ2-3; 13 bases map to TRBD2. Germline CDR1 reads KGHDR; CDR2 reads SFDVKD. J gave up 3 bases and V 6 bases, and 11 bases lay outside the gene matches. There are 18 residues in the CDR3. The CDR3 coding sequence is TGTGCCACCAGTTCCCTCAGGACTAGCGGGAGCGGGACAGATACGCAGTATTTT. Translated: CATSSLRTSGSGTDTQYF.

This clonotype was counted only a few times. In DNA form, the CDR3 reads TGTGCCAGCACCCGGGACTCGCCCACAGATACGCAGTATTTT. This encodes CASTRDSPTDTQYF. The V and J genes are TRBV12-3 or TRBV12-4 and TRBJ2-3, with TRBD2 as a possible D gene (6 bases). This CDR3 is built from 14 residues. With 7 bases removed from V and 2 bases from J, the gap between germline ends came to 13 bases.

This sequence joins TRBV6-1 and TRBJ1-2, with D tentatively TRBD1 (6 bases). V dropped 7 bases and J dropped 5 bases, with 20 bases sitting between them. From germline, CDR1 is MNHNS and CDR2 SASEGT. The length of the CDR3 is 15 residues. The chain's CDR3 is CASTSPGQGLYGYTF. The CDR3 coding sequence is TGTGCCAGCACCTCACCGGGGCAGGGGCTTTATGGCTACACCTTC.

This clonotype has just a few counts. The chain carries TRBV3-1 and TRBJ1-2; D is ambiguous. Germline assignment: CDR1 LGHDT and CDR2 YNNKEL (reference sequence). This CDR3 has 14 residues. V was clipped by 0 bases and J by 3 bases, with 8 bases between them. CDR3 bases: TGTGCCAGCAGCCAAGAAGGTTTGGACTATGGCTACACCTTC. Its translation: CASSQEGLDYGYTF.